The sequence of this TCR beta chain was determined in a study of T cells in Graves' hyperthyroidism and ophthalmopathy. This clonotype has at least ten counts. Germline V gene lookup returns CDR1 ENHRY and CDR2 SYGVKD. CDR3 size: 15 residues. The germline V and J ends were trimmed by 2 bases and 2 bases, with 13 bases remaining between them. RNA transcripts yielded amplified TCR beta CDR3 regions. Primed by the HTBI set, a first-round RT-PCR was run on the TCR CDR3. Each CDR3 protein gets one entry after TCRdb re-called the multiplex PCR reads with MiXCR. The sample lists about 740,000 distinct CDR3 sequences, 14% occurring once.

The origin of this receptor is a woman between 18 and 29 years old with Graves' hyperthyroidism. Sequencing was carried out using blood. The J gene is TRBJ2-7, the V gene TRBV10-3, with D maybe TRBD2 (5 bases). CDR3 region: CAISEPAVKAYEQYF. The CDR3 region has the DNA TGTGCCATCAGTGAGCCAGCGGTTAAAGCCTACGAGCAGTACTTC.